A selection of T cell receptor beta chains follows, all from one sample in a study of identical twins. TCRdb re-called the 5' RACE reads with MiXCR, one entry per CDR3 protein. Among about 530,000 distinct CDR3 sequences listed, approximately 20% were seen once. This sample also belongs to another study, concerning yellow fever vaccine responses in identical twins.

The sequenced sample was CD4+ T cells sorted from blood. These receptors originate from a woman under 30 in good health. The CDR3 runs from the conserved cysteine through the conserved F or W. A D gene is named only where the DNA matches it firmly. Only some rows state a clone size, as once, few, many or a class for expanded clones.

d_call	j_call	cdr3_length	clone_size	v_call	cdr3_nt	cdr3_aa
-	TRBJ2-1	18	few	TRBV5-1	TGCGCCAGCAGCGCGGACAGAAAGATTTCAAACTCCTACAATGAGCAGTTCTTC	CASSADRKISNSYNEQFF
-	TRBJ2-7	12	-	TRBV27	TGTGCCAGCAGTCGACCCTCCTACGAGCAGTACTTC	CASSRPSYEQYF
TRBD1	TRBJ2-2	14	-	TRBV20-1	TGCAGTGCTAGCCGGGACAGAAACACCGGGGAGCTGTTTTTT	CSASRDRNTGELFF
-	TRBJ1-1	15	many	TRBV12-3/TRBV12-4	TGTGCCAGCAGTTTATTGGATTTAGGGGGTACTGAAGCTTTCTTT	CASSLLDLGGTEAFF
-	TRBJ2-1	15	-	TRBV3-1	TGTGCCAGCAGCCAAGGACTGAAGTCCTACAATGAGCAGTTCTTC	CASSQGLKSYNEQFF
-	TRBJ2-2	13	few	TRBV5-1	TGCGCCAGCTTTCCAGGGATGACCGGGGAGCTGTTTTTT	CASFPGMTGELFF
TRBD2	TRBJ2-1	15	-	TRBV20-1	TGCAGTGCTAGAGTCCCCTTCACTAGCGGCGATGAGCAGTTCTTC	CSARVPFTSGDEQFF
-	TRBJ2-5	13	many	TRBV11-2	TGTGCCAGCAGCTTAGACGGGTTAGAGACCCAGTACTTC	CASSLDGLETQYF
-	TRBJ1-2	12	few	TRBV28	TGTGCCAGCAGCCCCGGCGGGTATGGCTACACCTTC	CASSPGGYGYTF
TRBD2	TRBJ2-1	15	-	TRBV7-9	TGTGCCAGCAGGTCCAGCGGGAGGGCCTCAGATGAGCAGTTCTTC	CASRSSGRASDEQFF
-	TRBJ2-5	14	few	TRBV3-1	TGTGCCAGCAGCCAAGAACCCAGGGGAGAGACCCAGTACTTC	CASSQEPRGETQYF
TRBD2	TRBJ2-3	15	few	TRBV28	TGTGCCAGTAAAGGGACTAGCGGGTTCACAGATACGCAGTATTTT	CASKGTSGFTDTQYF
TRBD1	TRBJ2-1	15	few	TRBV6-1	TGTGCCAGCAGCCACAGGGGCTCCTTGGGGTATGAGCAGTTCTTC	CASSHRGSLGYEQFF
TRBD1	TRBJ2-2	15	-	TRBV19	TGTGCCAGCCTGCTGGACAGGGGGAACACCGGGGAGCTGTTTTTT	CASLLDRGNTGELFF
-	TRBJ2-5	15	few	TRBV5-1	TGCGCCAGCAGCTTGCTGGCAGTGAACCAAGAGACCCAGTACTTC	CASSLLAVNQETQYF
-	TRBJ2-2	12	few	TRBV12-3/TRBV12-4	TGTGCCAGCAGCCCCAGGGATCGGGAGCTGTTTTTT	CASSPRDRELFF
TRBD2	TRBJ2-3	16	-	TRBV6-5	TGTGCCAGCAGTATATGGACTAGCGTGAGCACAGATACGCAGTATTTT	CASSIWTSVSTDTQYF
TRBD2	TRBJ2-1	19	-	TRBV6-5	TGTGCCAGCAGTTACTTCTCCGGGACTAGCGGGTCCAGTTACAATGAGCAGTTCTTC	CASSYFSGTSGSSYNEQFF
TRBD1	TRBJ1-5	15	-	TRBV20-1	TGCAGTGCAACTCCGGGACAGGGAAGCAATCAGCCCCAGCATTTT	CSATPGQGSNQPQHF
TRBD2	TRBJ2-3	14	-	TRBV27	TGTGCCAGCACGGGACTAGCGGTCACAGATACGCAGTATTTT	CASTGLAVTDTQYF
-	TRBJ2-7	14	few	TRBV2	TGTGCCAGCTTCAGACTACAGTGGGCCTACGAGCAGTACTTC	CASFRLQWAYEQYF
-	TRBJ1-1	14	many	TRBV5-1	TGCGCCAGCAGGACCACCGTGGGGGCCACTGAAGCTTTCTTT	CASRTTVGATEAFF
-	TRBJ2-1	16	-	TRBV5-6	TGTGCCAGCAGCTCCGTGGTCTGGAGCTCCTACAATGAGCAGTTCTTC	CASSSVVWSSYNEQFF
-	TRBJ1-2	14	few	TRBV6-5	TGTGCCAGCAGTTCACTAACTGGTGTAGAGGGCTACACCTTC	CASSSLTGVEGYTF
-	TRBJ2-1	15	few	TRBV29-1	TGCAGCGTTGTTTCTGAGGGAGGAGGCTACAATGAGCAGTTCTTC	CSVVSEGGGYNEQFF
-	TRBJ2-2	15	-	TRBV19	TGTGCCAGTAGTATATCCCTCCGGGACACCGGGGAGCTGTTTTTT	CASSISLRDTGELFF
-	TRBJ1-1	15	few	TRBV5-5	TGTGCCAGCAGCTTGGAGTGGGGGTCAAACACTGAAGCTTTCTTT	CASSLEWGSNTEAFF